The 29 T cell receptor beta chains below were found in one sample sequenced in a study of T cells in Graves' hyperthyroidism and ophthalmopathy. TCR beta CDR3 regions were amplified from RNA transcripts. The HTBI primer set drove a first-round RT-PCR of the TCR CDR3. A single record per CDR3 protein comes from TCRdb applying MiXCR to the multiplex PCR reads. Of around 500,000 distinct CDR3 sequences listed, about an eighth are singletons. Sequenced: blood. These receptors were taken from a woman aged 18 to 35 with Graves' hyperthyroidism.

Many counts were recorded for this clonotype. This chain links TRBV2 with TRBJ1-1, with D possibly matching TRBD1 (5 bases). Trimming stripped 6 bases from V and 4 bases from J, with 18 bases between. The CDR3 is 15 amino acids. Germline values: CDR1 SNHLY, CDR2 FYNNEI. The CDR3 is CASSPGPGELTEAFF. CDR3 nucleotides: TGTGCCAGCAGCCCAGGGCCCGGGGAGCTCACTGAAGCTTTCTTT.

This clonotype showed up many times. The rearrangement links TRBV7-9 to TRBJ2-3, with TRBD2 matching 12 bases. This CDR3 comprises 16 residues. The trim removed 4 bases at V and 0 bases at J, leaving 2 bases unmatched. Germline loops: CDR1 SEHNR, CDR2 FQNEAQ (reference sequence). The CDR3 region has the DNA TGTGCCAGCAGCTCCGGACTAGCGGGGAGCACAGATACGCAGTATTTT. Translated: CASSSGLAGSTDTQYF.

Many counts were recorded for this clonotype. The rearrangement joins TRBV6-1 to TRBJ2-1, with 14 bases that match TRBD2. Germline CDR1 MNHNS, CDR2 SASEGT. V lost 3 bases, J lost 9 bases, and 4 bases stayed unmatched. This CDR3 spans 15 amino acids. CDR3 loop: CASSEGTSGSSEQFF. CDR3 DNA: TGTGCCAGCAGTGAGGGGACTAGCGGGAGCAGTGAGCAGTTCTTC.

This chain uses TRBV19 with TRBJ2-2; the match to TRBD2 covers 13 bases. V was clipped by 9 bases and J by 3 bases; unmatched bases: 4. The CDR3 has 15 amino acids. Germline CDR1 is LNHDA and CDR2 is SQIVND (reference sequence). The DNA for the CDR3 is TGTGCCAGCAGCGGGACTAGCGGGGACACCGGGGAGCTGTTTTTT. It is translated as CASSGTSGDTGELFF.

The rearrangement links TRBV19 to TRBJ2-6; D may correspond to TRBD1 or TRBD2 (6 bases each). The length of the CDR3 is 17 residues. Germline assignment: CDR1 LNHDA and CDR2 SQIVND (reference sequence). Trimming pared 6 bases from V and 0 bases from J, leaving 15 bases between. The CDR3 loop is CASRLQGGTSGANVLTF. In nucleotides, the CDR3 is TGTGCCAGTAGGTTACAGGGAGGAACCTCTGGGGCCAACGTCCTGACTTTC.

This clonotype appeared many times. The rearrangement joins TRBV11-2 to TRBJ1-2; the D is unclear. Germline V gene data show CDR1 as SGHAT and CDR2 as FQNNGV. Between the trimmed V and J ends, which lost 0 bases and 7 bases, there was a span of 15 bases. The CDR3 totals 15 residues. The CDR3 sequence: CASSLEERRAGGYTF. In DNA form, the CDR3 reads TGTGCCAGCAGCTTAGAAGAGAGGAGGGCGGGTGGCTACACCTTC. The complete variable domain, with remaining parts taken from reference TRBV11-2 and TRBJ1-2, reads EAGVAQSPRYKIIEKRQSVAFWCNPISGHATLYWYQQILGQGPKLLIQFQNNGVVDDSQLPKDRFSAERLKGVDSTLKIQPAKLEDSAVYLCASSLEERRAGGYTFGSGTRLTVV.

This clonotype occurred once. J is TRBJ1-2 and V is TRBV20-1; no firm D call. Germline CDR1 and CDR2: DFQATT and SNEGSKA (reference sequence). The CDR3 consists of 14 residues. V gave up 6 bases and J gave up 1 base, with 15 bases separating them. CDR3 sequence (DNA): TGCAGTGCGAAAAAGGGATTCCTTAACTATGGCTACACCTTC. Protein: CSAKKGFLNYGYTF.

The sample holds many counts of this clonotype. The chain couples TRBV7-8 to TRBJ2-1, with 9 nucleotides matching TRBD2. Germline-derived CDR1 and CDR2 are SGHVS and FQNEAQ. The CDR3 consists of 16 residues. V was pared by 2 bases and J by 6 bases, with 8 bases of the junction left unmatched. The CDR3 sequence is CASSLFPSGNINEQFF. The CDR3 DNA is TGTGCCAGCAGCTTATTCCCTAGCGGGAATATCAATGAGCAGTTCTTC.

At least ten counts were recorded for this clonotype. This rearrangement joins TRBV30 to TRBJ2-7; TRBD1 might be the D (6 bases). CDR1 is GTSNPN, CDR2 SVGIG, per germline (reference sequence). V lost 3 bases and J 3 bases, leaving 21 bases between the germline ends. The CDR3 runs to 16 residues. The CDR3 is CAWSPQGQGWGYEQYF. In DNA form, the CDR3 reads TGTGCCTGGAGCCCCCAGGGGCAGGGATGGGGCTACGAGCAGTACTTC.

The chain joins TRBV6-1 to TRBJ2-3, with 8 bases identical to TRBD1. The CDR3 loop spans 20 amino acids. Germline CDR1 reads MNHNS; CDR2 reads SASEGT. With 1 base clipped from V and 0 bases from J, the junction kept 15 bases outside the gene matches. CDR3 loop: CASSEVTGQVPFPSTDTQYF. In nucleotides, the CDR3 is TGTGCCAGCAGTGAAGTCACGGGACAGGTTCCATTCCCTAGCACAGATACGCAGTATTTT.

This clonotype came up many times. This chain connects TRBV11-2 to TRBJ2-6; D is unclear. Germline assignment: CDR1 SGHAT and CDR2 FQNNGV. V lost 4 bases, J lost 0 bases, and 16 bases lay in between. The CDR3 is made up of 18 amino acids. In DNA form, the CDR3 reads TGTGCCAGCAGCTCAATCAGGACGTACGGCTCTGGGGCCAACGTCCTGACTTTC. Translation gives CASSSIRTYGSGANVLTF.

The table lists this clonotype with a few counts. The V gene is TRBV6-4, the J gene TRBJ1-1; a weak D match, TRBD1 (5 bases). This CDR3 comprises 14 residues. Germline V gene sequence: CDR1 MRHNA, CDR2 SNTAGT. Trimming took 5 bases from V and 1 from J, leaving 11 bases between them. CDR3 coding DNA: TGTGCCAGCAGTCCGGGGACCTCGAACACTGAAGCTTTCTTT. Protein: CASSPGTSNTEAFF.

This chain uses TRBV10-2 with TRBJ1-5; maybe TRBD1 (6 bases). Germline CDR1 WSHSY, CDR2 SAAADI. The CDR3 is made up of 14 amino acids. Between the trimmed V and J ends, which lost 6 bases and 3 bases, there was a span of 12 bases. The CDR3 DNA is TGCGCCAGCAGCCCGACAGGTATCAATCAGCCCCAGCATTTT. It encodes CASSPTGINQPQHF.

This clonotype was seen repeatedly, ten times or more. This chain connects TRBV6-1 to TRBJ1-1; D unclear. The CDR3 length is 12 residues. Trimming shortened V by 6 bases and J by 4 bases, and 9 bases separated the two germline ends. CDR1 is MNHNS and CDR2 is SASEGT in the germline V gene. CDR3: CASRHGPTEAFF. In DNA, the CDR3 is TGTGCCAGCAGACACGGACCCACTGAAGCTTTCTTT.

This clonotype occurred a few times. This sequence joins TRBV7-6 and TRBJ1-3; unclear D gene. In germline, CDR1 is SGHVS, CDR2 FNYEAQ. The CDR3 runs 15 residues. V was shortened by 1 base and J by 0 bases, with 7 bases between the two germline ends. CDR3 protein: CASSLETASGNTIYF. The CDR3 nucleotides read TGTGCCAGCAGCTTAGAAACAGCCTCTGGAAACACCATATATTTT.

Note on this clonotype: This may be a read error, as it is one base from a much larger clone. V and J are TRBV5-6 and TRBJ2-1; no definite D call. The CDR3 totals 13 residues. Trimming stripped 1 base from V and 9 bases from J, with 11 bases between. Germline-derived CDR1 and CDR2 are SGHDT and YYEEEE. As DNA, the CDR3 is TGTGCCAGCAGCTTGTCTTTCATCGGTGAGCAGTTCTTC. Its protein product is CASSLSFIGEQFF.

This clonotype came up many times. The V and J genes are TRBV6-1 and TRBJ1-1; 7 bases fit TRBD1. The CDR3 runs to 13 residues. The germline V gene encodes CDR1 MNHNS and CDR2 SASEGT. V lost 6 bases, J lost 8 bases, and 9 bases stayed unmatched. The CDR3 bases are TGTGCCAGCAGCCCGGGACAGAGCTTCGAAGCTTTCTTT. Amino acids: CASSPGQSFEAFF.

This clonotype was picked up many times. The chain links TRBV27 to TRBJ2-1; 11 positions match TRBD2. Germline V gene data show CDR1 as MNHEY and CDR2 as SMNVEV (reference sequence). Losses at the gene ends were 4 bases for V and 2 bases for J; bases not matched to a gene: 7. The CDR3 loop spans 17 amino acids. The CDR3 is CASSSRLAGIPYNEQFF. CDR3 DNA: TGTGCCAGCAGTTCCCGACTAGCGGGGATACCCTACAATGAGCAGTTCTTC.

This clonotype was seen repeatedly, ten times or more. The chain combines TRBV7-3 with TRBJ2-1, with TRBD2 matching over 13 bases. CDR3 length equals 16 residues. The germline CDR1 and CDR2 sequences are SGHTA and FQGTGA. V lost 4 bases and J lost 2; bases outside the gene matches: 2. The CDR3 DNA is TGTGCCAGCAGCTCCGGACTAGCGGGAGCCTACAATGAGCAGTTCTTC. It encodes CASSSGLAGAYNEQFF.

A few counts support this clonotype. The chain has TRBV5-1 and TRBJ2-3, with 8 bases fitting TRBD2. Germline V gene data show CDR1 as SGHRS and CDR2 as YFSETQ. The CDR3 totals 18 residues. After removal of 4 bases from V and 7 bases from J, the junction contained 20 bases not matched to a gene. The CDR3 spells CASSRSSGSAGGFYTQYF. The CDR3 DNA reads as TGCGCCAGCAGCCGAAGCAGCGGGAGCGCGGGGGGCTTTTATACGCAGTATTTT.

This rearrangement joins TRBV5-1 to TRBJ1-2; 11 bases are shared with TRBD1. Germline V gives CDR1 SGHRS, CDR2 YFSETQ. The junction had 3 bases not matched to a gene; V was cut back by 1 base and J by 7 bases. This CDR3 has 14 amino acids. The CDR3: CASSLSGQGVGYTF. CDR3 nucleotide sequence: TGCGCCAGCAGCTTGTCGGGACAGGGGGTTGGCTACACCTTC.

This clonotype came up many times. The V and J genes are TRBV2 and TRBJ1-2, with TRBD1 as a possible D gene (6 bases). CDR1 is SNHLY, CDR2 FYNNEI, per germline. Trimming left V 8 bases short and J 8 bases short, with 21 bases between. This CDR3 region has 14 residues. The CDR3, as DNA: TGTGCCAGCCACCCTGGGGGCTCCCTGGGCGGCTACACCTTC. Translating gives CASHPGGSLGGYTF.

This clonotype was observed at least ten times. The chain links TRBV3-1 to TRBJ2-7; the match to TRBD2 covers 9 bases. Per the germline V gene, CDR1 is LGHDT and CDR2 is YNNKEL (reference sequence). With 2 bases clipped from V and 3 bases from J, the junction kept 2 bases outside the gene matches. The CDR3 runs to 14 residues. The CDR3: CASSQSGGLYEQYF. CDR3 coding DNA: TGTGCCAGCAGCCAAAGCGGGGGGCTCTACGAGCAGTACTTC.

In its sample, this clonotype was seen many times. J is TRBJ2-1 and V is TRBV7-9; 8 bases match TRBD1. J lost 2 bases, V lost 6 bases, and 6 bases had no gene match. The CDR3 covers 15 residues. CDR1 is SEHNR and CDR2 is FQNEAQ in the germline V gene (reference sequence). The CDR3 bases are TGTGCCAGCAGACACGGACAGGGCCCCTACAATGAGCAGTTCTTC. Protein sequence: CASRHGQGPYNEQFF.

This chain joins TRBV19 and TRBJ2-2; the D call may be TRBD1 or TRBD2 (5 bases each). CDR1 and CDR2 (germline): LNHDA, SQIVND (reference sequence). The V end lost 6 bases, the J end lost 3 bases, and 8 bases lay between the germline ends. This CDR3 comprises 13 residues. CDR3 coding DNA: TGTGCCAGTAGACGAGGGGACACCGGGGAGCTGTTTTTT. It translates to CASRRGDTGELFF.

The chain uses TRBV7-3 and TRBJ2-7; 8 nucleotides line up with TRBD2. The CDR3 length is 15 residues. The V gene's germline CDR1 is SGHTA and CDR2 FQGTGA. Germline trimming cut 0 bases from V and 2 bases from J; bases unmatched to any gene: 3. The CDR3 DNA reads TGTGCCAGCAGCTTAACTAGCGGGACCGCCTACGAGCAGTACTTC. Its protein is CASSLTSGTAYEQYF.

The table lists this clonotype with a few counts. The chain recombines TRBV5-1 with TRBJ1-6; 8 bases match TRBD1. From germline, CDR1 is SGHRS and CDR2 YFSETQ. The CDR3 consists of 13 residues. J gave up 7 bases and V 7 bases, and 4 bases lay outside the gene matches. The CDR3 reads CASSDRENSPLHF. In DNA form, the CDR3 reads TGCGCCAGCTCGGACAGGGAGAATTCACCCCTCCACTTT.

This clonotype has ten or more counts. Here the CDR3 DNA reads TGTGCCAGCAGCCCGGGACAGGAACTCTATAGCAATCAGCCCCAGCATTTT. This encodes CASSPGQELYSNQPQHF. The chain is built from TRBV2 and TRBJ1-5; 8 bases match TRBD1. From germline, CDR1 is SNHLY and CDR2 FYNNEI. Trimming at V came to 6 bases and at J to 0 bases, leaving 10 bases not matched to a gene. This CDR3 spans 17 amino acids.

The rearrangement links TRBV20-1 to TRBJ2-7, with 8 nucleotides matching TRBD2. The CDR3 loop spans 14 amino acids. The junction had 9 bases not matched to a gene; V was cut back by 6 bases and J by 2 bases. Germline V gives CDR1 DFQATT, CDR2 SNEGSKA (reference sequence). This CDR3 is CSAVRTSRTYEQYF. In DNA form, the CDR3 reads TGCAGTGCCGTAAGGACTAGCCGAACCTACGAGCAGTACTTC.